This TCR beta chain was sequenced in a study of blood T cell repertoires in COVID-19. Study at large: Samples came from the United States, Italy and Spain, spanning acute and convalescent COVID-19. T cells, B-cell-depleted T cells, or PBMCs supplied cDNA or gDNA.

Original processing methods: Reference gene primer amplification yielded estimated nucleated cell counts. Sequencing was performed with immunoSEQ multiplex PCR; in TCRdb, only in-frame clones are kept and a portion is missing. The D gene and trimming were derived from the DNA, and the V and J assignments and clone size from that table. This table holds some 200,000 clones, roughly nine tenths found once. The V end was cut by 4 bases, the J end by 7 bases, with 13 bases between. CDR3 length: 13 amino acids. Germline lookup yields CDR1 MNHEY and CDR2 SVGAGI. This clonotype originated in a young man with acute or convalescent COVID-19. The chain employs TRBV6-5 and TRBJ1-1, with D unclear. Sequencing was performed on peripheral blood. The CDR3 is CASSSLDGIEAFF. In DNA form, the CDR3 reads TGTGCCAGCAGTTCCCTGGACGGGATTGAAGCTTTCTTT.